Presented here are 21 T cell receptor beta chains from one specimen sequenced in a study of beta chain features in type 1 diabetes. Expressed TCRB transcripts got sequenced, as all isolated RNA was reverse transcribed. TCRdb's copy holds only in-frame clones and misses some; the assay was immunoSEQ multiplex PCR. The table has about 320,000 clones, 14% seen once. The source material was central memory CD4+ T cells from blood. Every receptor here comes from a man aged 25-40 years in good health.

This clone came up a few times. The chain couples TRBV15 to TRBJ1-5; the match to TRBD1 covers 8 bases. The J segment lost 6 bases and the V segment lost 3 bases, leaving 16 bases of the junction unmatched. The CDR3 has 18 amino acids. Germline V gene sequence: CDR1 LNHNV, CDR2 YYDKDF (reference sequence). CDR3 loop: CATSSPARTGQRAQPQHF. The CDR3 DNA reads as TGTGCCACCAGCAGCCCCGCTCGGACAGGGCAGCGGGCTCAGCCCCAGCATTTT.

This clone was picked up a small number of times. The rearrangement joins TRBV7-8 to TRBJ2-3; TRBD2 agrees at 12 bases. CDR1 is SGHVS, CDR2 FQNEAQ, per germline. The CDR3 spans 15 residues. The ends lost 5 bases at V and 6 bases at J; junction bases unmatched: 6. This CDR3 is CASSQRTSGTDTQYF. CDR3 coding DNA: TGTGCCAGCAGCCAAAGGACTAGCGGGACGGATACGCAGTATTTT.

This clone occurred a few times. The sample carries other DNA sequences with the same CDR3. This chain uses TRBV20-1 with TRBJ2-1, with D unresolved. This CDR3 is built from 10 residues. V lost 7 bases and J lost 7, with 8 bases in between. Per germline, CDR1 DFQATT and CDR2 SNEGSKA (reference sequence). The CDR3 DNA is TGCAGTGTAGGTAGGAATGAGCAGTTCTTC. This sequence encodes CSVGRNEQFF.

The V and J genes are TRBV7-3 and TRBJ2-4; 7 nucleotides align to TRBD2. Germline V lookup: CDR1 SGHTA, CDR2 FQGTGA. The CDR3 sequence is 14 residues long. Trimming at V came to 5 bases and at J to 9 bases, leaving 10 bases not matched to a gene. CDR3 protein: CASSGRDGSGIQYF. DNA for the CDR3: TGTGCCAGCAGCGGGAGGGACGGTAGTGGCATTCAGTACTTC.

This sequence joins TRBV10-3 and TRBJ2-1; 11 nucleotides align to TRBD2. J was trimmed by 2 bases and V by 0 bases; bases with no gene match: 15. This CDR3 has 21 amino acids. The germline V gene encodes CDR1 ENHRY and CDR2 SYGVKD. The CDR3 loop reads CAISESEALAGGRLTYNEQFF. The CDR3 bases are TGTGCCATCAGTGAGTCCGAAGCCCTAGCGGGAGGTAGGTTGACCTACAATGAGCAGTTCTTC.

This chain joins TRBV7-2 and TRBJ2-3; D remains unclear. V was cut by 4 bases and J by 7 bases, with 0 bases left in between. Germline CDR1 SGHTA, CDR2 FQGNSA. The CDR3 covers 9 residues. The CDR3 loop is CASSYTQYF. CDR3 DNA: TGTGCCAGCAGCTATACGCAGTATTTT.

This clone was observed at least ten times. The V call is TRBV4-3, the J call TRBJ2-2; D possibly corresponds to TRBD1 (6 bases). CDR1 and CDR2 (germline): LGHNA, YSLEER. The CDR3 consists of 16 residues. V lost 2 bases and J lost 8, with 18 bases in between. CDR3 sequence (DNA): TGCGCCAGCAGCCAACGAATGAACAGGGCGTGGGGGGAGCTGTTTTTT. Its protein product is CASSQRMNRAWGELFF.

Only a few counts were recorded for this clone. V gene TRBV27 combines with J gene TRBJ1-5, with 7 nucleotides matching TRBD1. CDR1 is MNHEY and CDR2 is SMNVEV in the germline V gene (reference sequence). The CDR3 consists of 15 residues. The trim removed 5 bases at V and 7 bases at J, leaving 11 bases unmatched. The DNA of the CDR3 is TGTGCCAGCAGTCCCCAAGGAGGGGGCCGGCAGCCCCAGCATTTT. Translated, it gives CASSPQGGGRQPQHF.

The sample holds a few counts of this clone. This chain uses TRBV6-5 with TRBJ1-2; the D is unclear. This CDR3 comprises 14 residues. Germline V gene data show CDR1 as MNHEY and CDR2 as SVGAGI. V lost 5 bases and J lost 4, with 14 bases in between. The CDR3 region is CASSIRPLFYGYTF. The DNA of the CDR3 is TGTGCCAGCAGTATTCGACCGCTATTCTATGGCTACACCTTC.

The rearrangement uses TRBV4-3 and TRBJ1-3; 7 nucleotides line up with TRBD1. Germline trimming cut 4 bases from V and 0 bases from J; bases unmatched to any gene: 0. The germline gives CDR1 LGHNA, CDR2 YSLEER. The CDR3 contains 14 residues. The CDR3 region has the DNA TGCGCCAGCAGCCGGGACAGCTCTGGAAACACCATATATTTT. Its translation is CASSRDSSGNTIYF.

This clone was observed a handful of times. The gene calls are TRBV4-2 and TRBJ2-2; D perhaps matches TRBD2 (5 bases). CDR3 size: 16 residues. The V and J ends lost 0 bases and 8 bases respectively, with 16 bases between them. Germline CDR1 LGHNA, CDR2 YNFKEQ. As DNA, the CDR3 is TGTGCCAGCAGCCAAGAGACTACTTGGGTTGTAGGGGAGCTGTTTTTT. Amino acid sequence: CASSQETTWVVGELFF.

The chain joins TRBV4-1 to TRBJ2-3, with TRBD2 matching over 7 bases. With 2 bases clipped from V and 2 bases from J, the junction kept 10 bases outside the gene matches. Germline assignment: CDR1 MGHRA and CDR2 YSYEKL. This CDR3 spans 17 amino acids. The CDR3 region is CASSQRPGTTFTDTQYF. The CDR3 coding sequence is TGCGCCAGCAGCCAAAGACCCGGGACTACCTTCACAGATACGCAGTATTTT.

This clone was observed a handful of times. This chain uses TRBV11-2 with TRBJ2-6; perhaps TRBD1 as D (5 bases). V was pared by 1 base and J by 11 bases, with 6 bases between. Germline CDR1 and CDR2: SGHAT and FQNNGV. The CDR3 loop spans 12 amino acids. Written as DNA, the CDR3 is TGTGCCAGCAGCTTAGGGGGCGACGTCCTGACTTTC. Protein product: CASSLGGDVLTF.

This chain uses TRBV2 with TRBJ2-4; D assignment may be TRBD1 or TRBD2 (7 bases each). Trimming took off 4 bases at V and 1 base at J, with 11 bases between the two ends. This CDR3 region has 15 residues. Per the germline V gene, CDR1 is SNHLY and CDR2 is FYNNEI. CDR3 loop: CASSAGGAAKNIQYF. The CDR3 DNA sequence: TGTGCCAGCAGTGCAGGGGGGGCTGCCAAAAACATTCAGTACTTC. Full variable domain (rest looked up from reference TRBV2 and TRBJ2-4): EPEVTQTPSHQVTQMGQEVILRCVPISNHLYFYWYRQILGQKVEFLVSFYNNEISEKSEIFDDQFSVERPDGSNFTLKIRSTKLEDSAMYFCASSAGGAAKNIQYFGAGTRLSVL.

The V call is TRBV9, the J call TRBJ1-1, with D possibly matching TRBD1 (6 bases). The CDR3 sequence is 13 residues long. The V and J ends lost 5 bases and 4 bases respectively, with 12 bases between them. Germline V CDR1 and CDR2: SGDLS, YYNGEE. CDR3: CASSPRTVTEAFF. The CDR3 coding sequence is TGTGCCAGCAGTCCCCGGACAGTCACTGAAGCTTTCTTT.

This clone was seen a few times. The rearrangement links TRBV12-5 to TRBJ1-5; no reliable D call. V lost 2 bases and J 4 bases, leaving 12 bases between the germline ends. Per germline, CDR1 LGHNT and CDR2 FRNRAP. CDR3 size: 15 residues. The CDR3 sequence is CASGLTTLGNQPQHF. In DNA form, the CDR3 reads TGTGCTAGTGGTTTGACAACACTTGGGAATCAGCCCCAGCATTTT.

This clone was seen a few times. V and J are TRBV6-8 and TRBJ2-5; 10 bases are shared with TRBD1. Germline CDR1 reads MNHGY; CDR2 reads SAAAGT. V shed 6 bases, J shed 4 bases, and the junction held 8 bases outside the gene matches. The CDR3 totals 15 residues. Written as DNA, the CDR3 is TGTGCCAGCAGCGAACGACAGGGGGCTTTAGAGACCCAGTACTTC. Its protein is CASSERQGALETQYF.

This clone was seen more than once but under ten times. This sequence joins TRBV11-2 and TRBJ1-2; D is perhaps TRBD1 (5 bases). The CDR3 is 14 residues long. The V gene lost 2 bases and the J gene lost 3 bases, with 10 bases spanning the gap. Germline CDR1 and CDR2: SGHAT and FQNNGV. CDR3 protein: CASSLNGGDYGYTF. The CDR3 coding sequence is TGTGCCAGCAGCTTAAATGGGGGGGACTATGGCTACACCTTC.

This clone appeared a few times. The J gene is TRBJ2-3, the V gene TRBV6-6, with a tentative D call TRBD1 (6 bases). V dropped 5 bases and J dropped 1 base, with 10 bases sitting between them. Germline CDR1 is MNHNY and CDR2 is SVGAGI (reference sequence). CDR3 length: 14 amino acids. DNA of the CDR3: TGTGCCAGCAGTCGACAGGAGGGCACAGATACGCAGTATTTT. This encodes CASSRQEGTDTQYF.

Only a few counts were recorded for this clone. J is TRBJ2-7 and V is TRBV12-2; the table's D call, TRBD1, was not checked against the DNA. TRBV12-2 is termed a pseudogene. This CDR3 spans 15 amino acids. The CDR3 is CASRPTGTGWSEQYV. CDR3 bases: TGTGCAAGTCGCCCTACCGGGACAGGGTGGAGCGAGCAGTACGTC.

The chain has TRBV5-6 and TRBJ2-2, with 9 bases matching TRBD2. Germline CDR1 SGHDT, CDR2 YYEEEE. The CDR3 consists of 14 residues. J lost 7 bases, V lost 1 base, and 2 bases had no gene match. In DNA form, the CDR3 reads TGTGCCAGCAGCTTGTTAGCGGGGGTCGGGGAGCTGTTTTTT. It encodes CASSLLAGVGELFF.